This TCR beta chain was profiled in a study of glioma-infiltrating T cells. Study-wide results and caveats: Gliomas, especially low-grade, showed above-expected tissue-blood divergence; non-neoplastic patients showed below.

This clonotype was seen ten or more times. Its matching antigen is unknown. Amplification of TCR alpha and beta CDR3 regions from RNA used iRepertoire nested multiplex PCR. Input was roughly 100-450 ng of tissue mRNA or PBMC total RNA. TCRdb recomputed calls from the multiplex PCR reads with MiXCR, one row per CDR3 protein. The data contain some 110,000 distinct CDR3 sequences, roughly 20% of them seen just once; the ten biggest clones take up roughly 15%. Germline V gene sequence: CDR1 SGHTA, CDR2 FQGNSA. Trimming removed 5 bases at V and 8 bases at J, with 9 bases between. The length of the CDR3 is 12 residues.

The rearrangement uses TRBV7-2 and TRBJ2-2, with D unclear. Sequencing was performed on glioma tissue, nonneoplastic brain tissue, or PBMCs (not recorded which). This sequence was found in a human donor with low-grade glioma or glioblastoma, undergoing nonglioma brain surgery, or in good health (not recorded which). CDR3 in DNA: TGTGCCAGCAGCCCACTTCAAGGGGAGCTGTTTTTT. Translating it yields CASSPLQGELFF.